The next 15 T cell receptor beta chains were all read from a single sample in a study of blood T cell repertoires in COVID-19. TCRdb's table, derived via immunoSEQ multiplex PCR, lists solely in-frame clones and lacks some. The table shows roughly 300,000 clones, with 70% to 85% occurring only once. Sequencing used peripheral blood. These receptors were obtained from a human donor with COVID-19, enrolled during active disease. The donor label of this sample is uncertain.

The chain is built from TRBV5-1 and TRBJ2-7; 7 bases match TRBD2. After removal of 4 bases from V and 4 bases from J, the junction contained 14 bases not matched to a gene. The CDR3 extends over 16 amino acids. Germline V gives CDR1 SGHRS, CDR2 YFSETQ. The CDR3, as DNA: TGCGCCAGCAGCAGTCCGGCGGGGGTGGATGTTTACGAGCAGTACTTC. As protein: CASSSPAGVDVYEQYF.

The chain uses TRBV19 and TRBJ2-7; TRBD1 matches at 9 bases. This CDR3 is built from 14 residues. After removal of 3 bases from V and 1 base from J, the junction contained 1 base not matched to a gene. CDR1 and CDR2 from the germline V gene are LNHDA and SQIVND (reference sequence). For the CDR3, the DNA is TGTGCCAGTAGTATCGGGACAGGGTCCTACGAGCAGTACTTC. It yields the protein CASSIGTGSYEQYF.

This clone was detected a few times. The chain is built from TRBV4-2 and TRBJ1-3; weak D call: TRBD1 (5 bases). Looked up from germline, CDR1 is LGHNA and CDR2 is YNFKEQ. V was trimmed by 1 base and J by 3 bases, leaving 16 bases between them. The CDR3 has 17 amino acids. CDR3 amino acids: CASSQVSQGTYGNTIYF. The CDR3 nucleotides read TGTGCCAGCAGCCAAGTTTCTCAGGGAACTTATGGAAACACCATATATTTT.

CDR3 sequence: CATLGGIAEKLFF. The CDR3 DNA sequence: TGTGCCACCCTGGGGGGGATTGCTGAAAAACTGTTTTTT. This chain uses TRBV19 with TRBJ1-4; D may be TRBD1 (5 bases). The CDR3 is 13 residues long. Trimming cost V 10 bases and J 7 bases, with 16 bases left between them. Germline CDR1 reads LNHDA; CDR2 reads SQIVND (reference sequence).

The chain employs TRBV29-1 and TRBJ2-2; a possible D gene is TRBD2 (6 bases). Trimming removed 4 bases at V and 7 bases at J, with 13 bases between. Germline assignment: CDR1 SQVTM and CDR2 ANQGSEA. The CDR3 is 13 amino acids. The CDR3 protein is CSVALGTGGELFF. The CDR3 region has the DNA TGCAGCGTTGCCCTCGGGACTGGCGGGGAGCTGTTTTTT.

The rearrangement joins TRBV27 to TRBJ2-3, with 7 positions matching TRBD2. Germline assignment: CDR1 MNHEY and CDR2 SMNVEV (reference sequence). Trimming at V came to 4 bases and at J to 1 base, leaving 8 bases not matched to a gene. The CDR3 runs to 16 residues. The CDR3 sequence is CASSSLWGGGTDTQYF. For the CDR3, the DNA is TGTGCCAGCAGTTCCCTTTGGGGGGGAGGCACAGATACGCAGTATTTT.

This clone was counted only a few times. CDR3 nucleotide sequence: TGTGCCAGCAGTCCACGGGGGGATATCTATGGCTACACCTTC. Amino acid sequence: CASSPRGDIYGYTF. The rearrangement uses TRBV6-6 and TRBJ1-2; possible D gene TRBD1, 5 bases. This CDR3 region has 14 residues. Trimming removed 5 bases at V and 4 bases at J, with 14 bases between. Germline-derived CDR1 and CDR2 are MNHNY and SVGAGI (reference sequence).

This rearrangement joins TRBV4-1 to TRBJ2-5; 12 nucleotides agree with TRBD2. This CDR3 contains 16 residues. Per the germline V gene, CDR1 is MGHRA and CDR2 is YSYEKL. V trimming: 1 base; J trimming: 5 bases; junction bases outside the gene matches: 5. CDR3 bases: TGCGCCAGCAGCCAAGGTACTGGACTAGCGGGGGAGACCCAGTACTTC. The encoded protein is CASSQGTGLAGETQYF.

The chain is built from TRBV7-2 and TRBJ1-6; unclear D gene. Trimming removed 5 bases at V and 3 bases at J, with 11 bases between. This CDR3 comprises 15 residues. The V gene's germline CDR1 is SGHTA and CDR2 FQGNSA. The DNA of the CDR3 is TGTGCCAGCAGCCCCGTAGGAGTCTATAATTCACCCCTCCACTTT. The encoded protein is CASSPVGVYNSPLHF.

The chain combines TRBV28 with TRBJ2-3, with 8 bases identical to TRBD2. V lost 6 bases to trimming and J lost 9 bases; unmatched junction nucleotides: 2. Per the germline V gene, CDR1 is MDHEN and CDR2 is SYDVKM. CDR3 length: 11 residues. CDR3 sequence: CASRLAATQYF. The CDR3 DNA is TGTGCCAGCAGACTAGCGGCGACGCAGTATTTT. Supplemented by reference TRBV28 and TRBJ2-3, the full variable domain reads DVKVTQSSRYLVKRTGEKVFLECVQDMDHENMFWYRQDPGLGLRLIYFSYDVKMKEKGDIPEGYSVSREKKERFSLILESASTNQTSMYLCASRLAATQYFGPGTRLTVL.

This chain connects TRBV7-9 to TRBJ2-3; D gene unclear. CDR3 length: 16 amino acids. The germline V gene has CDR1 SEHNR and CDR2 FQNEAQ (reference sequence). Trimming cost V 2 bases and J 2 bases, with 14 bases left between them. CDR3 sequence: CASSLTGLEVTDTQYF. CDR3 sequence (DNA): TGTGCCAGCAGCTTAACCGGTCTCGAAGTCACAGATACGCAGTATTTT.

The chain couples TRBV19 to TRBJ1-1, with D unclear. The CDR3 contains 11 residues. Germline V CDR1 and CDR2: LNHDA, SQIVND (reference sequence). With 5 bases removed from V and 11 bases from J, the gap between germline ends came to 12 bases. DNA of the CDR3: TGTGCCAGTAGTCAGGCGGACTCCGCTTTCTTT. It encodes CASSQADSAFF.

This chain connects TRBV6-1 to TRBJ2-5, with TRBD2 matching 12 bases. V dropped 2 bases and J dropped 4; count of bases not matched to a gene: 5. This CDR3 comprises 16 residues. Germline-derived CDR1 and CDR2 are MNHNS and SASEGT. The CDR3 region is CASSETGLAGGETQYF. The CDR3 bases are TGTGCCAGCAGTGAAACGGGACTAGCGGGCGGAGAGACCCAGTACTTC.

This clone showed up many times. The DNA for the CDR3 is TGTGCCACCAGTGACTCAACCCTTCTAGCGGCCTCCTACAATGAGCAGTTCTTC. This sequence encodes CATSDSTLLAASYNEQFF. The rearrangement joins TRBV24-1 to TRBJ2-1, with TRBD2 matching over 7 bases. CDR3 size: 18 residues. After removal of 4 bases from V and 0 bases from J, the junction contained 11 bases not matched to a gene. Looked up from germline, CDR1 is KGHDR and CDR2 is SFDVKD.

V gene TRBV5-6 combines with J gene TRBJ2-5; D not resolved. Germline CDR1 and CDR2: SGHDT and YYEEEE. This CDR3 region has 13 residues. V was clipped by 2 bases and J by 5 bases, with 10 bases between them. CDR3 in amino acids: CASSFPHSETQYF. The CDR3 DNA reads TGTGCCAGCAGCTTCCCACATAGCGAGACCCAGTACTTC.